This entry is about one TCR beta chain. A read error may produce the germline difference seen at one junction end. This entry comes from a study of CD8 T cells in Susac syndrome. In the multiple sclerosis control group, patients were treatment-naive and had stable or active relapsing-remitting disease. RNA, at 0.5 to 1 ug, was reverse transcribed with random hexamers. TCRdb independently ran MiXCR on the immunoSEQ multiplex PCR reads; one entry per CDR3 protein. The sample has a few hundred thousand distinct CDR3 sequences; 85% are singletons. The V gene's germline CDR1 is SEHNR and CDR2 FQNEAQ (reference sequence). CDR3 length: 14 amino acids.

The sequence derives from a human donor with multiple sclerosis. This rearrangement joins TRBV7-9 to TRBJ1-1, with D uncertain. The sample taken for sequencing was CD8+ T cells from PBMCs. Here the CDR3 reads CASSFWTDNTETFF. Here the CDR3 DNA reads TGTGCCAGCAGCTTTTGGACCGATAACACTGAAACTTTCTTT.